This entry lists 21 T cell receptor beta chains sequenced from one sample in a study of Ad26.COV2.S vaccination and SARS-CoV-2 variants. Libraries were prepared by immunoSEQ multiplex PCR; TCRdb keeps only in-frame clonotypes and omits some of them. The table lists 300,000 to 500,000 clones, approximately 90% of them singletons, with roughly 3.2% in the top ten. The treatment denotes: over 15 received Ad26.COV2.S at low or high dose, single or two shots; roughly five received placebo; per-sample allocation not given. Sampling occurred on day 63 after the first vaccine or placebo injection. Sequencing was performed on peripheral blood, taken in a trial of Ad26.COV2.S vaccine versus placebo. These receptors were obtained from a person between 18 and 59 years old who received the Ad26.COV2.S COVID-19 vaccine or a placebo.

The CDR3 coding sequence is TGTGCCAGCCCTCGGCGACAGGGGAGCACAGATACGCAGTATTTT. Amino acid sequence: CASPRRQGSTDTQYF. The chain has TRBV6-5 and TRBJ2-3; TRBD1 aligns across 8 bases. The germline gives CDR1 MNHEY, CDR2 SVGAGI. The CDR3 has 15 residues. J gave up 0 bases and V 8 bases, and 7 bases lay outside the gene matches.

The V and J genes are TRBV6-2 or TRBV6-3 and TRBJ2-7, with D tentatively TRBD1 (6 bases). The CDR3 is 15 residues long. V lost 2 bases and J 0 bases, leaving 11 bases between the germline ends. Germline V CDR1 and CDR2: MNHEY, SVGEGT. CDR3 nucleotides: TGTGCCAGCAGTTACGTTACAGGGTCCTCCTACGAGCAGTACTTC. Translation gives CASSYVTGSSYEQYF.

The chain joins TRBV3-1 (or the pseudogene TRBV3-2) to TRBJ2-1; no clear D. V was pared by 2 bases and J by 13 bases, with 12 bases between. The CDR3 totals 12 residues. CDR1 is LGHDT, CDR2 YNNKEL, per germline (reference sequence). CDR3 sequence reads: CASSQRGLRQFF. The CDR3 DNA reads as TGTGCCAGCAGCCAAAGAGGCCTACGCCAGTTCTTC.

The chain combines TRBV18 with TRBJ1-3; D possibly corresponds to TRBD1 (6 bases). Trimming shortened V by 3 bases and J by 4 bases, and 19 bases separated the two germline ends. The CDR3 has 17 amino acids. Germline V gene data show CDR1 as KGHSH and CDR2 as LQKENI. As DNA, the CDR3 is TGTGCCAGCTCACCGGACAGCGTTCTTGTTGGAGGAAACACCATATATTTT. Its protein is CASSPDSVLVGGNTIYF.

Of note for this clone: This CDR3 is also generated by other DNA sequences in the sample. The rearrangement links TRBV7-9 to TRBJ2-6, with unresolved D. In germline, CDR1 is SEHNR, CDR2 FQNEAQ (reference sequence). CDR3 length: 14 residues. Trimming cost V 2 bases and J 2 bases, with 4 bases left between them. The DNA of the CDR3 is TGTGCCAGCAGCTTACTGGCTGGGGCCAACGTCCTGACTTTC. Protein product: CASSLLAGANVLTF.

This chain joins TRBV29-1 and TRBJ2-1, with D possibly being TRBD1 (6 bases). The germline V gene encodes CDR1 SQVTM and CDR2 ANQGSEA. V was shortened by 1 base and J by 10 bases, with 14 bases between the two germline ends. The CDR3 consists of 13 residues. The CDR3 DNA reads TGCAGCGTTGAAGGGCATACAGGGACCGAGCAGTTCTTC. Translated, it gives CSVEGHTGTEQFF.

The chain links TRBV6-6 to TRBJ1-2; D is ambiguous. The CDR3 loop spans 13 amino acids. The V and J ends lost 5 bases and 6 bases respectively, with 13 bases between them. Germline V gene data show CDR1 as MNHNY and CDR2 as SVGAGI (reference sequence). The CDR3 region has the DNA TGTGCCAGCAGTACACTCGTCGTCAATGGCTACACCTTC. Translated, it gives CASSTLVVNGYTF.

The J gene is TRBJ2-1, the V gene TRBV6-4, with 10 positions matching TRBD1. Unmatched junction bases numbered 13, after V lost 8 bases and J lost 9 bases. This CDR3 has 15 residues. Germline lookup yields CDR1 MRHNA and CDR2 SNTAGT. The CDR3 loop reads CASGGPGQGQGEQFF. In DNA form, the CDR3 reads TGTGCCAGCGGGGGTCCGGGACAGGGGCAGGGTGAGCAGTTCTTC.

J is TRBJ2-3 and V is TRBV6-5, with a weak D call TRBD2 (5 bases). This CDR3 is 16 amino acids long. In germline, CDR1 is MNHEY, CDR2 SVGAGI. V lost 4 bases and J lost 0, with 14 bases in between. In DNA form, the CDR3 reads TGTGCCAGCAGTTCCCACAGTCGGACTAGCACAGATACGCAGTATTTT. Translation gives CASSSHSRTSTDTQYF.

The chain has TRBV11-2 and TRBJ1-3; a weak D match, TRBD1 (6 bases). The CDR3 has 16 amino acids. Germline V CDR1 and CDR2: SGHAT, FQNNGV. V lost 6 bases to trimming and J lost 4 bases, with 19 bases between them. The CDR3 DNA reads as TGTGCCAGCAGGAAACAGGGACGGGCAATAGGAAACACCATATATTTT. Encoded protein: CASRKQGRAIGNTIYF.

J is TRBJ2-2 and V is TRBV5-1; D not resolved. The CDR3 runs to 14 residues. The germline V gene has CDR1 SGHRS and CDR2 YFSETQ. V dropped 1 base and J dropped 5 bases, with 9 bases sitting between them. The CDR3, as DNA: TGCGCCAGCAGCTTGTCCTTGGCGACCGGGGAGCTGTTTTTT. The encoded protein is CASSLSLATGELFF.

The CDR3 reads CASTSGGGTDTQYF. CDR3 sequence (DNA): TGTGCCAGTACGAGCGGGGGGGGCACAGATACGCAGTATTTT. The chain is built from TRBV19 and TRBJ2-3, with 10 bases that match TRBD2. This CDR3 has 14 residues. The junction had 2 bases not matched to a gene; V was cut back by 7 bases and J by 1 base. Germline loops: CDR1 LNHDA, CDR2 SQIVND (reference sequence).

The CDR3 DNA is TGTGCTAGTGGTACAGGGATGATGACAGATACGCAGTATTTT. Translation: CASGTGMMTDTQYF. The chain uses TRBV12-5 and TRBJ2-3; weak D call: TRBD1 (6 bases). Germline V gene sequence: CDR1 LGHNT, CDR2 FRNRAP. With 5 bases removed from V and 3 bases from J, the gap between germline ends came to 12 bases. The CDR3 spans 14 residues.

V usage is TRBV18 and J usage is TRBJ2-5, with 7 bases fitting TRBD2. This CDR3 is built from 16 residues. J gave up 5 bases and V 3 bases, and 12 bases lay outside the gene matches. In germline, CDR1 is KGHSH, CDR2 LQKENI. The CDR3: CASSPASGGFSETQYF. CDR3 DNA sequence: TGTGCCAGCTCACCTGCTAGCGGAGGGTTTTCGGAGACCCAGTACTTC. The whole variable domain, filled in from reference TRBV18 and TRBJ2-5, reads NAGVMQNPRHLVRRRGQEARLRCSPMKGHSHVYWYRQLPEEGLKFMVYLQKENIIDESGMPKERFSAEFPKEGPSILRIQQVVRGDSAAYFCASSPASGGFSETQYFGPGTRLLVL.

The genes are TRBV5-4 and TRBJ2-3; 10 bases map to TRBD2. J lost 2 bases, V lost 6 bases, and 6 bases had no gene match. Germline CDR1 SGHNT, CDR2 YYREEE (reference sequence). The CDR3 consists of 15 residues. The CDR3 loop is CASTSGLADTDTQYF. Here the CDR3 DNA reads TGTGCCAGCACCTCTGGACTAGCGGACACAGATACGCAGTATTTT.

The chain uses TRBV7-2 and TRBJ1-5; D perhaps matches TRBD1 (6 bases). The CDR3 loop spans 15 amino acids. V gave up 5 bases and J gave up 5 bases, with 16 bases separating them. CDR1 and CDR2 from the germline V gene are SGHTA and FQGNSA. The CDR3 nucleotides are TGTGCCAGCAGCCAGGACAGCGCCGGGGATCAGCCCCAGCATTTT. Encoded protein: CASSQDSAGDQPQHF. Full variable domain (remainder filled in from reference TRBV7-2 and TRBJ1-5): GAGVSQSPSNKVTEKGKDVELRCDPISGHTALYWYRQSLGQGLEFLIYFQGNSAPDKSGLPSDRFSAERTGGSVSTLTIQRTQQEDSAVYLCASSQDSAGDQPQHFGDGTRLSIL.

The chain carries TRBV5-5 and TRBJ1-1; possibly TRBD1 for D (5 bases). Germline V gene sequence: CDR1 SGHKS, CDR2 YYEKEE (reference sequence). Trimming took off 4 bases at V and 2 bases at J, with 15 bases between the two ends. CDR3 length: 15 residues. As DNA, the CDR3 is TGTGCCAGCAGCCGGGGTGGGGGGATTAACACTGAAGCTTTCTTT. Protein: CASSRGGGINTEAFF.

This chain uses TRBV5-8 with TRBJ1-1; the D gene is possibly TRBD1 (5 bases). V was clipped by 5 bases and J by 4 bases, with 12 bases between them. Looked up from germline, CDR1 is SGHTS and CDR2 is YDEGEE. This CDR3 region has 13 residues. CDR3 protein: CASSYTGSTEAFF. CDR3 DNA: TGTGCCAGCAGTTACACAGGATCCACTGAAGCTTTCTTT.

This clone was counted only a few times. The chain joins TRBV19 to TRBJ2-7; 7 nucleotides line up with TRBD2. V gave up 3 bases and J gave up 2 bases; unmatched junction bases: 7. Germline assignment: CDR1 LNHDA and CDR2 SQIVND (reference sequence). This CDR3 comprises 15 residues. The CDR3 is CASSIRGGGTYEQYF. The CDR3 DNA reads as TGTGCCAGTAGTATTCGAGGCGGGGGTACCTACGAGCAGTACTTC. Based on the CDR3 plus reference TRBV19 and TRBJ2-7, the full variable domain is DGGITQSPKYLFRKEGQNVTLSCEQNLNHDAMYWYRQDPGQGLRLIYYSQIVNDFQKGDIAEGYSVSREKKESFPLTVTSAQKNPTAFYLCASSIRGGGTYEQYFGPGTRLTVT.

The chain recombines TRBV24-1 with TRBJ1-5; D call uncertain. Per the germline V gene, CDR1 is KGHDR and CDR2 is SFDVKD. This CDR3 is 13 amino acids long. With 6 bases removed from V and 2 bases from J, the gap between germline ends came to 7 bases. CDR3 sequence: CATSSQGNQPQHF. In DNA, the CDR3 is TGTGCCACCAGTAGCCAGGGCAATCAGCCCCAGCATTTT.

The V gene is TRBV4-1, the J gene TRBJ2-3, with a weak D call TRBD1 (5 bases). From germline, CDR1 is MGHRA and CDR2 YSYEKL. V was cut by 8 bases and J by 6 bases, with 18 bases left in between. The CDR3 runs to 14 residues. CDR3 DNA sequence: TGCGCCAGCGCTAATAACCTAAGGGGTGATACGCAGTATTTT. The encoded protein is CASANNLRGDTQYF.